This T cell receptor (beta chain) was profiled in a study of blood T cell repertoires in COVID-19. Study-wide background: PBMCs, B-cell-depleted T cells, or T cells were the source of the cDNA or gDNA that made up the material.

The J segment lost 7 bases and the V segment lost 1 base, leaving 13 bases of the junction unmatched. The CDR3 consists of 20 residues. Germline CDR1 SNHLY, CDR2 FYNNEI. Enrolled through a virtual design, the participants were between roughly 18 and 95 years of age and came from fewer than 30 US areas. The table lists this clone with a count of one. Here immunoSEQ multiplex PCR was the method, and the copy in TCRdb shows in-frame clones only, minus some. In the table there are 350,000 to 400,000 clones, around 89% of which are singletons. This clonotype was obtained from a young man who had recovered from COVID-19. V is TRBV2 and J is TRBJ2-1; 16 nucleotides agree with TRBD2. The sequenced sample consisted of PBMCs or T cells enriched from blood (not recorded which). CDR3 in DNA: TGTGCCAGCAGTGAAGGGGCCCCGGGACTAGCGGGGGGGAAGGGGAATGAGCAGTTCTTC. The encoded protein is CASSEGAPGLAGGKGNEQFF.